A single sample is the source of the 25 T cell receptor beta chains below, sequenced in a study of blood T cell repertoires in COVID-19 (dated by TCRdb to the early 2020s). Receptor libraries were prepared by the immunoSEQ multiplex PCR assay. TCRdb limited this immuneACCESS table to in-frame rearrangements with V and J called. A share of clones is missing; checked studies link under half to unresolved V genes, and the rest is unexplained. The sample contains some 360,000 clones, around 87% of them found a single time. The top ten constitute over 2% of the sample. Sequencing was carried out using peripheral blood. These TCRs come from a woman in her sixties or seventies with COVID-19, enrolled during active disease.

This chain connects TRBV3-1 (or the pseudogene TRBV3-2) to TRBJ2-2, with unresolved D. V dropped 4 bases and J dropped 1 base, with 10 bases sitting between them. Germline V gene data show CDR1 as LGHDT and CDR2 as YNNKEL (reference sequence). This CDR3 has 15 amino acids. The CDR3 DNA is TGTGCCAGCAGCCTATCACAAATGAACACCGGGGAGCTGTTTTTT. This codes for CASSLSQMNTGELFF.

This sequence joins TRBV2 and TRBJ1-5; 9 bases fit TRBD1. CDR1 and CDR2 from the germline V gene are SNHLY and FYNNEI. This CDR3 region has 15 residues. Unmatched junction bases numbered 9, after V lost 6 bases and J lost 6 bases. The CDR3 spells CASRRTGENGQPQHF. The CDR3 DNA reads TGTGCCAGCAGGCGGACAGGGGAGAACGGTCAGCCCCAGCATTTT.

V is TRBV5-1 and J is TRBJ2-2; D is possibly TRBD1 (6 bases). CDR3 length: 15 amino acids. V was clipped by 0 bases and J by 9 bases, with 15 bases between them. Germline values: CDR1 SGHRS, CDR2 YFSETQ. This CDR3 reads CASSLAQGITRELFF. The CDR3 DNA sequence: TGCGCCAGCAGCTTGGCGCAGGGGATAACTCGGGAGCTGTTTTTT.

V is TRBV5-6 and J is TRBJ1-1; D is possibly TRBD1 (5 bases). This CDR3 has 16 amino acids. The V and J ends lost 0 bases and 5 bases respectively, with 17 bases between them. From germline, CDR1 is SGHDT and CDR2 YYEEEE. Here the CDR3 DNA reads TGTGCCAGCAGCTTGGGGGGTCTTTTGGGGCGAACTGAAGCTTTCTTT. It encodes CASSLGGLLGRTEAFF.

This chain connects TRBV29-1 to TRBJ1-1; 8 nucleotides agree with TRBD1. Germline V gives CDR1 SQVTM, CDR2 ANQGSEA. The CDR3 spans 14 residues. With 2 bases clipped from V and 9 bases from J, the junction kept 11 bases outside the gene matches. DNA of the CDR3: TGCAGCGTTGAACTCTTTCAGGGGGCGCGGAAAGCTTTCTTT. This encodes CSVELFQGARKAFF.

CDR3 loop: CASSSTGGWAFF. The CDR3 DNA follows: TGTGCCAGCAGCTCAACAGGGGGCTGGGCTTTCTTT. The chain recombines TRBV5-4 with TRBJ1-1; 9 nucleotides agree with TRBD1. After removal of 3 bases from V and 11 bases from J, the junction contained 5 bases not matched to a gene. Germline V lookup: CDR1 SGHNT, CDR2 YYREEE (reference sequence). The CDR3 length is 12 residues.

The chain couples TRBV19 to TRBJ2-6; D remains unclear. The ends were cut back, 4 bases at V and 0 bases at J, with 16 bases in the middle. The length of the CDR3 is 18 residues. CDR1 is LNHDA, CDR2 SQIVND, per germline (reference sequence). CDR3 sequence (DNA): TGTGCCAGTAGTAAACCCCGCGGCAGCCCCTCTGGGGCCAACGTCCTGACTTTC. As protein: CASSKPRGSPSGANVLTF.

DNA of the CDR3: TGTGCCAGCAGTTACTCGGGCAGCGGGATGGGAAACACCATATATTTT. Protein sequence: CASSYSGSGMGNTIYF. The chain links TRBV6-5 to TRBJ1-3; unclear D gene. The CDR3 spans 16 residues. V lost 0 bases and J 4 bases, leaving 13 bases between the germline ends. Per germline, CDR1 MNHEY and CDR2 SVGAGI.

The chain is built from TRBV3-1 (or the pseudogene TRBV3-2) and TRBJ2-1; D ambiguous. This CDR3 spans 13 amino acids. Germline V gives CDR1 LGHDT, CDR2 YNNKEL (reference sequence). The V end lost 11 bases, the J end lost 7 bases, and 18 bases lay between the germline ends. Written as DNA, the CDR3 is TGTGCCCCCAGCCATTGTTCGGTTAATGAGCAGTTCTTC. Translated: CAPSHCSVNEQFF.

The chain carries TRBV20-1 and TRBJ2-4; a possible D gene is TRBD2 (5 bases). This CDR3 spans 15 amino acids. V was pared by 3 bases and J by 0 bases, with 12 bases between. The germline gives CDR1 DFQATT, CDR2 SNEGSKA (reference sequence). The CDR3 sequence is CSASEQRLAKNIQYF. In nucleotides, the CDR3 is TGCAGTGCTAGTGAACAGCGGTTAGCCAAAAACATTCAGTACTTC.

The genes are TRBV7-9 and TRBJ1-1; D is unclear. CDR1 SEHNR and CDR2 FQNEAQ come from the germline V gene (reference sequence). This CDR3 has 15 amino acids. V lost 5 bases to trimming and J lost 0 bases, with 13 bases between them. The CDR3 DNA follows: TGTGCCAGCAGCGACTCGCACGCCATGAACACTGAAGCTTTCTTT. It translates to CASSDSHAMNTEAFF.

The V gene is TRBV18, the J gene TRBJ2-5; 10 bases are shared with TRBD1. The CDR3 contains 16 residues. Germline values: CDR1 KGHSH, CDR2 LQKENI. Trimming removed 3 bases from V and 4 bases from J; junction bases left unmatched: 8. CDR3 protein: CASSPRDRGFLETQYF. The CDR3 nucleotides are TGTGCCAGCTCACCGCGGGACAGGGGTTTTTTAGAGACCCAGTACTTC.

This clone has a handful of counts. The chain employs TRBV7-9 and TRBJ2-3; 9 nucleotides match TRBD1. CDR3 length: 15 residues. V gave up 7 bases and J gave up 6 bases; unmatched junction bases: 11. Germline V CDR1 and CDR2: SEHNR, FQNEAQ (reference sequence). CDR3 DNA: TGTGCCAGCAACTCCCGGGACAGGGTGGGGGATACGCAGTATTTT. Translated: CASNSRDRVGDTQYF.

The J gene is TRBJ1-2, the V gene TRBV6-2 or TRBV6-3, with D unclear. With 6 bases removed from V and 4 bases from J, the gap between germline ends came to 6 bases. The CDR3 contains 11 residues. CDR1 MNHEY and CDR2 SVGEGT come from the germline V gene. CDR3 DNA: TGTGCCAGCAGGTACCTCTATGGCTACACCTTC. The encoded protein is CASRYLYGYTF.

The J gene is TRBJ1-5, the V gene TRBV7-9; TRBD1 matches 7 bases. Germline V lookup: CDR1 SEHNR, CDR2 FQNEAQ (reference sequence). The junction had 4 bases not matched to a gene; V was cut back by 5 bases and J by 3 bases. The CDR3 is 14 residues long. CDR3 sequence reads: CASSLTGDNQPQHF. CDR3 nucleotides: TGTGCCAGCAGCCTTACAGGGGACAATCAGCCCCAGCATTTT.

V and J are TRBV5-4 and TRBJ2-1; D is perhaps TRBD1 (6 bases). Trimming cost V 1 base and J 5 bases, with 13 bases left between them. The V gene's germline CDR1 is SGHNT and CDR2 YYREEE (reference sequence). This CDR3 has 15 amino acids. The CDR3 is CASSLRQGKNNEQFF. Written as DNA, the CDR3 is TGTGCCAGCAGCTTGAGGCAGGGGAAAAACAATGAGCAGTTCTTC.

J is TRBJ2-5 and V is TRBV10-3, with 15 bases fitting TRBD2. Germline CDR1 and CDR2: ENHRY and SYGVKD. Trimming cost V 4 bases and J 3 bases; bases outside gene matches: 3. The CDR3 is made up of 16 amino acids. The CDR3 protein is CAISGRTSGGEETQYF. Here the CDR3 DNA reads TGTGCCATCAGTGGACGGACTAGCGGGGGGGAAGAGACCCAGTACTTC.

The CDR3 sequence: CASSGLANQPQHF. The CDR3 DNA follows: TGTGCCAGCTCAGGGCTGGCCAATCAGCCCCAGCATTTT. The chain combines TRBV18 with TRBJ1-5; D unclear. The CDR3 is 13 residues long. CDR1 is KGHSH and CDR2 is LQKENI in the germline V gene. The V and J ends lost 5 bases and 3 bases respectively, with 8 bases between them.

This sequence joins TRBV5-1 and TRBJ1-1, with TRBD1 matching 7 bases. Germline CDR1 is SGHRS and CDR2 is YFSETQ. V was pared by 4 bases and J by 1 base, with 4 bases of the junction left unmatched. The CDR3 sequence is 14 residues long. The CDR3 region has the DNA TGCGCCAGCAGCATCGGGACAGCGAACACTGAAGCTTTCTTT. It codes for CASSIGTANTEAFF. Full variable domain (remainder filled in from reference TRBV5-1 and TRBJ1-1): KAGVTQTPRYLIKTRGQQVTLSCSPISGHRSVSWYQQTPGQGLQFLFEYFSETQRNKGNFPGRFSGRQFSNSRSEMNVSTLELGDSALYLCASSIGTANTEAFFGQGTRLTVV.

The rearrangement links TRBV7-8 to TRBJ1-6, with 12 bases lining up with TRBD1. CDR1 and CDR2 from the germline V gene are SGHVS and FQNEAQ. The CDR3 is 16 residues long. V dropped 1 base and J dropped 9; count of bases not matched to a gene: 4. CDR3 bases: TGTGCCAGCAGCTTAGGGGGGACAGGGGGCGGTTCACCCCTCCACTTT. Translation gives CASSLGGTGGGSPLHF.

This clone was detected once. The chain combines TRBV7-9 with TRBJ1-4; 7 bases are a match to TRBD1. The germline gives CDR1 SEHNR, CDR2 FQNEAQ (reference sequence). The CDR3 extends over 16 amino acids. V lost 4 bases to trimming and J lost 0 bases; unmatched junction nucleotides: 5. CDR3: CASSSRTGATNEKLFF. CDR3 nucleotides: TGTGCCAGCAGCTCACGAACAGGGGCAACTAATGAAAAACTGTTTTTT.

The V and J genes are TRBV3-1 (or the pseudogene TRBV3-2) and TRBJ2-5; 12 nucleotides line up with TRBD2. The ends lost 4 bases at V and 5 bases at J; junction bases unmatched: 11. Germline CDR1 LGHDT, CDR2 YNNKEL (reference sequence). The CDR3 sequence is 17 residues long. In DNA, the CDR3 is TGTGCCAGCAGCCGGCTAGCGGGGGGGAACATCAGGGAGACCCAGTACTTC. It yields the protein CASSRLAGGNIRETQYF.

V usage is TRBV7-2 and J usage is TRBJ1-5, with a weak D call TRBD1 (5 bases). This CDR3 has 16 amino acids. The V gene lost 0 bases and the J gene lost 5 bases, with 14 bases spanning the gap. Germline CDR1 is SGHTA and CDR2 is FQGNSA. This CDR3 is CASSLAVAGSDQPQHF. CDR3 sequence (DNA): TGTGCCAGCAGCTTAGCGGTGGCAGGGTCGGATCAGCCCCAGCATTTT.

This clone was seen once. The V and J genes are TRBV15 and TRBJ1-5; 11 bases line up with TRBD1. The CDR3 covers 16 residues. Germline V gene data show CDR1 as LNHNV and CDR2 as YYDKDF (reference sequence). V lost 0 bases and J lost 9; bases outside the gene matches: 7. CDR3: CATSRDIGTGGGPQHF. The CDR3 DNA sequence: TGTGCCACCAGCAGAGATATCGGGACAGGGGGAGGGCCCCAGCATTTT.

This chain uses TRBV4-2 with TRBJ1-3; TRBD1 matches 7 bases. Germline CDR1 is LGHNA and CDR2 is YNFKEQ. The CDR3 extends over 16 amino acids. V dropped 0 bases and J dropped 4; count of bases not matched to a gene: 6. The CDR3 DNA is TGTGCCAGCAGCCAAGAGACAGGGTTTTCAGGAAACACCATATATTTT. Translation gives CASSQETGFSGNTIYF.